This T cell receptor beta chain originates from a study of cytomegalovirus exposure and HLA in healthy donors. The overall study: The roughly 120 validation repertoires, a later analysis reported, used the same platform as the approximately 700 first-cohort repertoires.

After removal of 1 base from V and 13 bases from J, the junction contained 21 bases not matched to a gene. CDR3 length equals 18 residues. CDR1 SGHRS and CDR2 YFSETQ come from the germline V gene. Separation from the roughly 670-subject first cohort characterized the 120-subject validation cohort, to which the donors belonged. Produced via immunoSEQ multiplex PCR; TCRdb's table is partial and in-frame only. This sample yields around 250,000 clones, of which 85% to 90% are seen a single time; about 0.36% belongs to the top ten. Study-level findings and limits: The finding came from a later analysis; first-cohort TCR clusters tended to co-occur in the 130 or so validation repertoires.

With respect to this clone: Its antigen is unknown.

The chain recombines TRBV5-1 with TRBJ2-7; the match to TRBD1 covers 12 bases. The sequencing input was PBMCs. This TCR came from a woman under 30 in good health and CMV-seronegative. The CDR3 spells CASSLPFRDRGPKAALYV. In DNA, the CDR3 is TGCGCCAGCAGCTTGCCTTTCCGGGACAGGGGGCCGAAGGCCGCTTTATACGTC.